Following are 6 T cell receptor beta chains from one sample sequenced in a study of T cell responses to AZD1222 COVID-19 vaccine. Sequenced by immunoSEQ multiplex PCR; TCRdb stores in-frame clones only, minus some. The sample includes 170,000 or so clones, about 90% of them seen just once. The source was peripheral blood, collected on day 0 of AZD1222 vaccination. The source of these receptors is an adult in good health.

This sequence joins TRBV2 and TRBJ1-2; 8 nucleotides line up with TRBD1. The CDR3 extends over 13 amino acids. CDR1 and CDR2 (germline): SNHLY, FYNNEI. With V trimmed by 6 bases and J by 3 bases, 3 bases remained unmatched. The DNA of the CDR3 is TGTGCCAGCAGCAAGGACAGGGACTATGGCTACACCTTC. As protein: CASSKDRDYGYTF.

The CDR3 region is CASSLDPFGSYNEQFF. The CDR3 DNA reads as TGTGCCAGCAGCTTAGATCCCTTCGGGTCCTACAATGAGCAGTTCTTC. The chain has TRBV13 and TRBJ2-1; D call uncertain. Trimming removed 1 base from V and 1 base from J, with 11 bases in between. CDR3 length: 16 residues. Germline V lookup: CDR1 PRHDT, CDR2 FYEKMQ (reference sequence).

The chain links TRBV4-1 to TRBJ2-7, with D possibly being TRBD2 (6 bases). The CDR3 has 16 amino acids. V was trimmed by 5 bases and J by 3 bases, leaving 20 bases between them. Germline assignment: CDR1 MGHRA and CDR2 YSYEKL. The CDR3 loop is CASSGGLGSLVYEQYF. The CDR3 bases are TGCGCCAGCAGCGGAGGGTTAGGGAGTCTAGTCTACGAGCAGTACTTC.

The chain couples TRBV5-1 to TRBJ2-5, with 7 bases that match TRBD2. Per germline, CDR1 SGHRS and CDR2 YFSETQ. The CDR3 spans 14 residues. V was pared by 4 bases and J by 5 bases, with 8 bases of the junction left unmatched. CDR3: CASSHTGGSETQYF. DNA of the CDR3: TGCGCCAGCAGCCATACGGGAGGCTCGGAGACCCAGTACTTC.

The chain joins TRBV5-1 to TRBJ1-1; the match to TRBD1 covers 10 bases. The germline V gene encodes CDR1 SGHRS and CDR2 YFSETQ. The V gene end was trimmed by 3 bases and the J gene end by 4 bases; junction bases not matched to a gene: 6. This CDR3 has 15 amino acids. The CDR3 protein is CASSSTGGSGTEAFF. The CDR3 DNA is TGCGCCAGCAGCTCGACAGGGGGCAGCGGCACTGAAGCTTTCTTT.

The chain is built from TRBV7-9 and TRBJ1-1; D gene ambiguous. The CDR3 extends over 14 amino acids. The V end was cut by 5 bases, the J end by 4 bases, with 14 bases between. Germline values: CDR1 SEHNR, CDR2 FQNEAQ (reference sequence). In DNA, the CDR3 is TGTGCCAGCAGCCCACTCCAAGTGGGCACTGAAGCTTTCTTT. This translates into CASSPLQVGTEAFF.